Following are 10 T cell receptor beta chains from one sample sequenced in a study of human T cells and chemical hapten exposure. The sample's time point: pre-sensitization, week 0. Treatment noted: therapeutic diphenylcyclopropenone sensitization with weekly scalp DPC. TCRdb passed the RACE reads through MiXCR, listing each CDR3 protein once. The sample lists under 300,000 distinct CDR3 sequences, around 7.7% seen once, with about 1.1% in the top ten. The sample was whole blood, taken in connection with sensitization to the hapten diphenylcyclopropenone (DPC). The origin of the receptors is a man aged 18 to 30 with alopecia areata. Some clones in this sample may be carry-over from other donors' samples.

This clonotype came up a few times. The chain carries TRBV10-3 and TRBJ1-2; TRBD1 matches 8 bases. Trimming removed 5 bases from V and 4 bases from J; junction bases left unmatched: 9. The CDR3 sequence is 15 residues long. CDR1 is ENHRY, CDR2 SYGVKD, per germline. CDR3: CAISLPDRATYGYTF. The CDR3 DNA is TGTGCCATCAGTTTACCGGACAGGGCGACCTATGGCTACACCTTC.

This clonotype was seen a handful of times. The CDR3 spells CASSGRSDGYTF. CDR3 coding DNA: TGTGCCAGCAGTGGGCGATCTGATGGCTACACCTTC. V gene TRBV2 combines with J gene TRBJ1-2, with no clear D. V lost 4 bases to trimming and J lost 6 bases, with 9 bases between them. Germline V gene lookup returns CDR1 SNHLY and CDR2 FYNNEI. This CDR3 region has 12 residues.

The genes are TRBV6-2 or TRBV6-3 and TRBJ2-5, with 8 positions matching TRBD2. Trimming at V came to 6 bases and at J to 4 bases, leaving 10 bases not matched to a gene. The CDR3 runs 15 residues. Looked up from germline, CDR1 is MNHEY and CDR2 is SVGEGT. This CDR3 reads CASSGAGDTRETQYF. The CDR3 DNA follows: TGTGCCAGCAGCGGAGCGGGGGACACCCGAGAGACCCAGTACTTC.

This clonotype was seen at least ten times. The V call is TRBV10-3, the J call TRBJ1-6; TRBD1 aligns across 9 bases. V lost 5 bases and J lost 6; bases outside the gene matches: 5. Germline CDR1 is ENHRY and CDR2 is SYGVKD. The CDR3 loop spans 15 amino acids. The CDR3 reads CAISPTGGLNSPLHF. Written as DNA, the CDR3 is TGTGCCATCAGTCCGACAGGGGGGCTTAATTCACCCCTCCACTTT.

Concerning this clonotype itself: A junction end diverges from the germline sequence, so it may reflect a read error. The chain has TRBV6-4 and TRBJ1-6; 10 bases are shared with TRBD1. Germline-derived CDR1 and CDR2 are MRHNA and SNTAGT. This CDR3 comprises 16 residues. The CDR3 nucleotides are TGTGCCAGCAGTCCTTCCGGAGGGGACAGGGGCGCACCCTTCCACTTT. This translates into CASSPSGGDRGAPFHF.

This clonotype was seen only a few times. CDR3 sequence reads: CASSLVTSGANVLTF. CDR3 coding DNA: TGTGCCAGCAGCTTAGTTACCTCTGGGGCCAACGTCCTGACTTTC. The J gene is TRBJ2-6, the V gene TRBV7-9; D remains unclear. Trimming pared 1 base from V and 0 bases from J, leaving 4 bases between. The CDR3 sequence is 15 residues long. CDR1 is SEHNR, CDR2 FQNEAQ, per germline (reference sequence). Full variable domain (remainder filled in from reference TRBV7-9 and TRBJ2-6): DTGVSQNPRHKITKRGQNVTFRCDPISEHNRLYWYRQTLGQGPEFLTYFQNEAQLEKSRLLSDRFSAERPKGSFSTLEIQRTEQGDSAMYLCASSLVTSGANVLTFGAGSRLTVL.

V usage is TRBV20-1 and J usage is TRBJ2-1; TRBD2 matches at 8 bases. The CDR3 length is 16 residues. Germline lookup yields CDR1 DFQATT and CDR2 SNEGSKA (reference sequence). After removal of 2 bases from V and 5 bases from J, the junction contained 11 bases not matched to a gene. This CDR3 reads CSARTPLTGGNNEQFF. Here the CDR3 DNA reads TGCAGTGCTAGAACTCCTTTAACGGGGGGGAACAATGAGCAGTTCTTC.

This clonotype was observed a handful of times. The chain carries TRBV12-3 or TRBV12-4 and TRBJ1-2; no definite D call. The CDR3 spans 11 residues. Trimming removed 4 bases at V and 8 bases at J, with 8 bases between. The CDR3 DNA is TGTGCCAGCAGTTCAGCAGAGGGCTACACCTTC. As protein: CASSSAEGYTF.

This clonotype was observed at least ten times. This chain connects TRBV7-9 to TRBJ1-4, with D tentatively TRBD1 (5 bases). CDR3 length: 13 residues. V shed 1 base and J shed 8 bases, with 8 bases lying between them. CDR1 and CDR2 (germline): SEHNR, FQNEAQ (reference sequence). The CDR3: CASSLEGVEKLFF. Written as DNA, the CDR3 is TGTGCCAGCAGCTTAGAAGGGGTGGAAAAACTGTTTTTT.

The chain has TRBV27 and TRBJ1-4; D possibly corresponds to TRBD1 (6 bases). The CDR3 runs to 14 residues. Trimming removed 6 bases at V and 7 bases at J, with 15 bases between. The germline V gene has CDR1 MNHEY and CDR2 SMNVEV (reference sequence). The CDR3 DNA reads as TGTGCCAGCAGGGCGACGGGGGGCGTTGAAAAACTGTTTTTT. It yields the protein CASRATGGVEKLFF.